These 29 T cell receptor beta chains were all obtained from the same sample, sequenced in a study of blood T cell repertoires in COVID-19. The data were produced by immunoSEQ multiplex PCR, yet TCRdb's version contains in-frame clones alone and is incomplete. The repertoire holds around 28,000 clones, with about 87% as singletons. Material: peripheral blood. These receptor sequences come from a man between 65 and 85 years old with active COVID-19.

This chain uses TRBV5-4 with TRBJ2-3; 11 bases align to TRBD2. Unmatched junction bases numbered 12, after V lost 4 bases and J lost 5 bases. Germline V lookup: CDR1 SGHNT, CDR2 YYREEE (reference sequence). The CDR3 consists of 17 residues. The CDR3 is CASSAKISGGARDTQYF. CDR3 DNA sequence: TGTGCCAGCAGCGCTAAAATTAGCGGGGGGGCTCGAGATACGCAGTATTTT.

V usage is TRBV3-1 (or the pseudogene TRBV3-2) and J usage is TRBJ2-5; 10 bases are shared with TRBD1. The V segment lost 1 base and the J segment 5 bases; nucleotides outside the gene matches: 4. The CDR3 length is 15 residues. Germline CDR1 reads LGHDT; CDR2 reads YNNKEL (reference sequence). The CDR3 DNA follows: TGTGCCAGCAGCCAAGCGACAGGGGGCAGGGAGACCCAGTACTTC. Its protein is CASSQATGGRETQYF.

The chain couples TRBV19 to TRBJ2-5; D is possibly TRBD2 (5 bases). V was clipped by 6 bases and J by 4 bases, with 18 bases between them. Germline V lookup: CDR1 LNHDA, CDR2 SQIVND (reference sequence). This CDR3 region has 15 residues. Here the CDR3 DNA reads TGTGCCAGTAGCCTTCGGACTCCGCCCCCAGAGACCCAGTACTTC. Translating gives CASSLRTPPPETQYF.

The rearrangement joins TRBV7-9 to TRBJ2-5, with D possibly TRBD2 on 7 matching bases. Germline assignment: CDR1 SEHNR and CDR2 FQNEAQ (reference sequence). The ends were cut back, 5 bases at V and 4 bases at J, with 17 bases in the middle. The CDR3 is 15 amino acids. CDR3 sequence: CASSLGGGRRETQYF. The CDR3 DNA follows: TGTGCCAGCAGCCTAGGGGGAGGGCGGAGAGAGACCCAGTACTTC.

This clone has a single count. This sequence joins TRBV5-1 and TRBJ1-1; D not certain. V lost 4 bases and J lost 0, with 13 bases in between. Germline CDR1 is SGHRS and CDR2 is YFSETQ. The length of the CDR3 is 15 residues. The CDR3 region has the DNA TGCGCCAGCAGCCCCTACGAGGTTTTGAACACTGAAGCTTTCTTT. Its translation: CASSPYEVLNTEAFF. Full variable domain (missing parts from reference TRBV5-1 and TRBJ1-1): KAGVTQTPRYLIKTRGQQVTLSCSPISGHRSVSWYQQTPGQGLQFLFEYFSETQRNKGNFPGRFSGRQFSNSRSEMNVSTLELGDSALYLCASSPYEVLNTEAFFGQGTRLTVV.

This rearrangement joins TRBV2 to TRBJ1-4; perhaps TRBD1 as D (5 bases). The CDR3 sequence is 15 residues long. Germline values: CDR1 SNHLY, CDR2 FYNNEI. V was clipped by 3 bases and J by 2 bases, with 10 bases between them. The CDR3 loop reads CASSDGGETNEKLFF. In nucleotides, the CDR3 is TGTGCCAGCAGTGATGGAGGGGAGACTAATGAAAAACTGTTTTTT. Drawing the rest from reference TRBV2 and TRBJ1-4, the complete variable domain is EPEVTQTPSHQVTQMGQEVILRCVPISNHLYFYWYRQILGQKVEFLVSFYNNEISEKSEIFDDQFSVERPDGSNFTLKIRSTKLEDSAMYFCASSDGGETNEKLFFGSGTQLSVL.

This sequence joins TRBV10-3 and TRBJ2-7; 12 bases fit TRBD1. CDR3 length equals 18 residues. Per the germline V gene, CDR1 is ENHRY and CDR2 is SYGVKD. The V and J ends lost 4 bases and 0 bases, in that order; junction bases with no gene match: 10. The CDR3 is CAISASIGTGGSSYEQYF. DNA of the CDR3: TGTGCCATCAGTGCTTCAATAGGGACAGGGGGCAGCTCCTACGAGCAGTACTTC.

CDR3 sequence: CASSPSAMNTEAFF. The CDR3 nucleotides read TGTGCCAGCAGCCCAAGCGCTATGAACACTGAAGCTTTCTTT. The chain recombines TRBV7-3 with TRBJ1-1; no reliable D call. Germline CDR1 is SGHTA and CDR2 is FQGTGA. The CDR3 length is 14 residues. Trimming took off 5 bases at V and 0 bases at J, with 10 bases between the two ends.

V usage is TRBV7-9 and J usage is TRBJ1-4, with 8 positions matching TRBD1. Per germline, CDR1 SEHNR and CDR2 FQNEAQ (reference sequence). Losses at the gene ends were 5 bases for V and 6 bases for J; bases not matched to a gene: 11. The CDR3 has 16 residues. In DNA, the CDR3 is TGTGCCAGCAGCCCCCCAAGGCAGGGGGCGGATGAAAAACTGTTTTTT. It specifies CASSPPRQGADEKLFF.

J is TRBJ2-7 and V is TRBV6-1, with D tentatively TRBD1 (6 bases). The CDR3 has 13 residues. The germline CDR1 and CDR2 sequences are MNHNS and SASEGT. V lost 6 bases to trimming and J lost 3 bases, with 12 bases between them. The CDR3 region is CASRSGQNYEQYF. The DNA for the CDR3 is TGTGCCAGCAGGTCTGGACAGAACTACGAGCAGTACTTC.

CDR3 in amino acids: CASSQDRGGGGYTF. The CDR3 nucleotides read TGCGCCAGCAGCCAAGATCGGGGGGGAGGTGGCTACACCTTC. This chain links TRBV4-1 with TRBJ1-2, with TRBD1 as a possible D gene (5 bases). V shed 0 bases and J shed 7 bases, with 12 bases lying between them. Looked up from germline, CDR1 is MGHRA and CDR2 is YSYEKL. The CDR3 covers 14 residues.

V and J are TRBV4-3 and TRBJ1-2, with TRBD1 matching 8 bases. Germline CDR1 is LGHNA and CDR2 is YSLEER. The CDR3 length is 13 residues. The V gene end was trimmed by 9 bases and the J gene end by 5 bases; junction bases not matched to a gene: 8. CDR3 coding DNA: TGCGCCAGTTCGGACCAGGGGGCTTATGGCTACACCTTC. This gives the protein CASSDQGAYGYTF.

The chain carries TRBV5-8 and TRBJ2-6; D is undetermined. V was trimmed by 3 bases and J by 2 bases, leaving 3 bases between them. The germline gives CDR1 SGHTS, CDR2 YDEGEE. This CDR3 comprises 13 residues. This CDR3 reads CASSSTGANVLTF. Written as DNA, the CDR3 is TGTGCCAGCAGCTCCACTGGGGCCAACGTCCTGACTTTC.

The V and J genes are TRBV28 and TRBJ2-7, with 9 nucleotides matching TRBD1. This CDR3 spans 15 amino acids. Germline V gene lookup returns CDR1 MDHEN and CDR2 SYDVKM. Trimming removed 5 bases from V and 5 bases from J; junction bases left unmatched: 10. The CDR3 spells CASSGFTGTGNEQYF. CDR3 sequence (DNA): TGTGCCAGCAGTGGATTTACCGGGACAGGGAACGAGCAGTACTTC.

This chain uses TRBV19 with TRBJ1-5; possible D gene TRBD1, 6 bases. V was shortened by 2 bases and J by 3 bases, with 11 bases between the two germline ends. The CDR3 consists of 15 residues. CDR1 and CDR2 from the germline V gene are LNHDA and SQIVND (reference sequence). CDR3 nucleotide sequence: TGTGCCAGTAGTATAAATAGACAGGACAATCAGCCCCAGCATTTT. It codes for CASSINRQDNQPQHF.

The chain is built from TRBV9 and TRBJ1-3; 7 bases agree with TRBD1. Looked up from germline, CDR1 is SGDLS and CDR2 is YYNGEE. V lost 6 bases, J lost 2 bases, and 5 bases stayed unmatched. This CDR3 contains 14 residues. The CDR3 sequence is CASTPGGTGNTIYF. The CDR3 DNA reads TGTGCCAGCACTCCAGGGGGTACTGGAAACACCATATATTTT.

The chain uses TRBV28 and TRBJ2-2; 11 bases line up with TRBD1. The CDR3 is made up of 19 amino acids. Trimming at V came to 5 bases and at J to 6 bases, leaving 17 bases not matched to a gene. Germline CDR1 reads MDHEN; CDR2 reads SYDVKM. The CDR3 DNA sequence: TGTGCCAGCAGTCCGCCGGGGGAGGAACCGGGACAGGGGGCCGGGGAGCTGTTTTTT. Translation gives CASSPPGEEPGQGAGELFF.

CDR3 DNA: TGTGCCAGTTCCTGGCGGGCGACCGACCAACAGTATTTT. This translates into CASSWRATDQQYF. This sequence joins TRBV9 and TRBJ2-3; D possibly corresponds to TRBD2 (5 bases). The germline CDR1 and CDR2 sequences are SGDLS and YYNGEE. This CDR3 spans 13 amino acids. Trimming removed 8 bases from V and 12 bases from J, with 22 bases in between.

The chain carries TRBV2 and TRBJ2-1; D might be TRBD1 (5 bases). The CDR3 runs to 15 residues. CDR1 is SNHLY, CDR2 FYNNEI, per germline. Deletions cut 4 bases from V and 8 bases from J, with 18 bases between. The CDR3 bases are TGTGCCAGCAGTGCCCAGGGTGGGGCTGGCCATGAGCAGTTCTTC. Translated, it gives CASSAQGGAGHEQFF.

This clone was counted between two and nine times. The V call is TRBV9, the J call TRBJ2-5, with 10 bases fitting TRBD2. The germline V gene encodes CDR1 SGDLS and CDR2 YYNGEE. The ends lost 0 bases at V and 1 base at J; junction bases unmatched: 3. There are 16 residues in the CDR3. CDR3 sequence reads: CASSVEQRGGQETQYF. The CDR3 bases are TGTGCCAGCAGCGTAGAGCAGCGGGGGGGCCAAGAGACCCAGTACTTC. The full variable domain, completed using reference TRBV9 and TRBJ2-5, is DSGVTQTPKHLITATGQRVTLRCSPRSGDLSVYWYQQSLDQGLQFLIQYYNGEERAKGNILERFSAQQFPDLHSELNLSSLELGDSALYFCASSVEQRGGQETQYFGPGTRLLVL.

The genes are TRBV3-1 (or the pseudogene TRBV3-2) and TRBJ2-7; weak D call: TRBD2 (7 bases). CDR3 length equals 13 residues. V shed 2 bases and J shed 3 bases, with 8 bases lying between them. Germline CDR1 is LGHDT and CDR2 is YNNKEL (reference sequence). The CDR3 DNA is TGTGCCAGCAGCCAAAGGGGGGGCTACGAGCAGTACTTC. Translation: CASSQRGGYEQYF.

This clone turned up a few times. The chain couples TRBV19 to TRBJ2-2, with 12 bases lining up with TRBD1. This CDR3 region has 19 residues. CDR1 and CDR2 from the germline V gene are LNHDA and SQIVND (reference sequence). The V segment lost 4 bases and the J segment 5 bases; nucleotides outside the gene matches: 14. The CDR3 bases are TGTGCCAGTAGTAACCCGCCGGGACAGGGGGCGATTTGGACCGGGGAGCTGTTTTTT. It specifies CASSNPPGQGAIWTGELFF.

This clone was seen more than once but under ten times. V usage is TRBV6-5 and J usage is TRBJ1-5; D unclear. Trimming took off 4 bases at V and 0 bases at J, with 4 bases between the two ends. The CDR3 consists of 13 residues. Germline CDR1 MNHEY, CDR2 SVGAGI. The CDR3 DNA follows: TGTGCCAGCAGTTTCAATAGCAATCAGCCCCAGCATTTT. Amino acids: CASSFNSNQPQHF.

J is TRBJ1-1 and V is TRBV7-2, with D tentatively TRBD1 (5 bases). There are 13 residues in the CDR3. V dropped 4 bases and J dropped 1 base, with 7 bases sitting between them. Germline-derived CDR1 and CDR2 are SGHTA and FQGNSA. The CDR3 DNA reads TGTGCCAGCAGCTCTCAGGGGAACACTGAAGCTTTCTTT. It codes for CASSSQGNTEAFF.

The chain recombines TRBV7-9 with TRBJ2-1, with D tentatively TRBD2 (5 bases). The CDR3 spans 14 residues. Between the trimmed V and J ends, which lost 3 bases and 4 bases, there was a span of 10 bases. CDR1 and CDR2 (germline): SEHNR, FQNEAQ (reference sequence). The CDR3 region has the DNA TGTGCCAGCAGCTTTAGGCCGGGGTACAATGAGCAGTTCTTC. It is translated as CASSFRPGYNEQFF.

The genes are TRBV2 and TRBJ1-3; D unresolved. Germline CDR1 SNHLY, CDR2 FYNNEI. The length of the CDR3 is 15 residues. V gave up 2 bases and J gave up 0 bases, with 8 bases separating them. CDR3 DNA: TGTGCCAGCAGTGAACGACAAATCTCTGGAAACACCATATATTTT. It encodes CASSERQISGNTIYF. The variable domain in full, completed from reference TRBV2 and TRBJ1-3, reads EPEVTQTPSHQVTQMGQEVILRCVPISNHLYFYWYRQILGQKVEFLVSFYNNEISEKSEIFDDQFSVERPDGSNFTLKIRSTKLEDSAMYFCASSERQISGNTIYFGEGSWLTVV.

The V and J genes are TRBV28 and TRBJ1-1, with D possibly TRBD1 on 6 matching bases. The germline CDR1 and CDR2 sequences are MDHEN and SYDVKM. V gave up 5 bases and J gave up 12 bases, with 16 bases separating them. CDR3 length equals 12 residues. CDR3 amino acids: CASSLSQGGTFF. The DNA for the CDR3 is TGTGCCAGCAGTCTCTCACAGGGAGGGACTTTCTTT.

The genes are TRBV7-2 and TRBJ1-2, with 8 bases lining up with TRBD1. Trimming cost V 1 base and J 4 bases; bases outside gene matches: 8. Germline CDR1 and CDR2: SGHTA and FQGNSA. The CDR3 is 16 amino acids. This chain's CDR3 is CASSLEGQGASYGYTF. CDR3 coding DNA: TGTGCCAGCAGCTTAGAGGGCCAGGGGGCAAGCTATGGCTACACCTTC. The variable domain in full, with the rest retrieved from reference TRBV7-2 and TRBJ1-2, is GAGVSQSPSNKVTEKGKDVELRCDPISGHTALYWYRQSLGQGLEFLIYFQGNSAPDKSGLPSDRFSAERTGGSVSTLTIQRTQQEDSAVYLCASSLEGQGASYGYTFGSGTRLTVV.

The chain carries TRBV7-2 and TRBJ2-1, with 9 bases fitting TRBD1. The trim removed 0 bases at V and 1 base at J, leaving 1 base unmatched. Germline V gene data show CDR1 as SGHTA and CDR2 as FQGNSA. The CDR3 is 16 amino acids. The CDR3 reads CASSLAGQGSYNEQFF. Here the CDR3 DNA reads TGTGCCAGCAGCTTAGCGGGACAGGGTTCCTACAATGAGCAGTTCTTC.